This TCR beta chain was identified in a study of blood T cell repertoires in COVID-19. The ends were cut back, 0 bases at V and 0 bases at J, with 18 bases in the middle. The germline gives CDR1 SGDLS, CDR2 YYNGEE. The CDR3 length is 18 residues. Authors' data handling: Estimation of nucleated cell counts was performed using reference gene primer amplification. TCRdb keeps only in-frame clones here, not all; method: immunoSEQ multiplex PCR. V, J and clone size were drawn from that table, and D and trimming were deduced from the DNA. Of around 150,000 clones listed, about 81% were seen once; the top ten hold 9.5% to 13%.

Sample: peripheral blood. This clonotype was sampled from a human donor in a cohort sampled during active COVID-19. The rearrangement uses TRBV9 and TRBJ1-1; possible D gene TRBD1, 5 bases. This chain's CDR3 is CASSVALSDKGVNTEAFF. The CDR3 bases are TGTGCCAGCAGCGTAGCATTATCGGACAAAGGAGTGAACACTGAAGCTTTCTTT.